A single sample is the source of the 11 T cell receptor beta chains below, sequenced in a study of cytomegalovirus exposure and HLA in healthy donors. The primer mix had 60 Vbeta and 13 Jbeta primers. TCRdb's table, derived via immunoSEQ multiplex PCR, lists solely in-frame clones and lacks some. The sample lists some 180,000 clones; over 80% were seen once. Sequencing was done on a sample of PBMCs. The receptors were sampled from a girl aged 10-17 years in good health and CMV-seropositive.

The table lists this clone with a few counts. The J gene is TRBJ2-5, the V gene TRBV13; the D gene is possibly TRBD2 (5 bases). The CDR3 is 17 residues long. Germline V gene sequence: CDR1 PRHDT, CDR2 FYEKMQ (reference sequence). The V end lost 0 bases, the J end lost 0 bases, and 14 bases lay between the germline ends. The CDR3 DNA reads TGTGCCAGCAGCTTAGGAATGGGCGGGTCGTACCAAGAGACCCAGTACTTC. Translating gives CASSLGMGGSYQETQYF.

This clone was recorded a few times. V usage is TRBV10-3 and J usage is TRBJ1-1, with a possible D match to TRBD1 (5 bases). Trimming removed 5 bases at V and 5 bases at J, with 24 bases between. This CDR3 comprises 17 residues. From germline, CDR1 is ENHRY and CDR2 SYGVKD. The CDR3 protein is CAISPSRALKTSTEAFF. Here the CDR3 DNA reads TGTGCCATCAGTCCAAGCAGGGCCCTGAAAACGAGTACTGAAGCTTTCTTT.

The count of this clone is one. The rearrangement uses TRBV5-6 and TRBJ2-1; D might be TRBD2 (5 bases). Trimming left V 0 bases short and J 8 bases short, with 15 bases between. CDR1 is SGHDT and CDR2 is YYEEEE in the germline V gene. The CDR3 is 15 amino acids. The CDR3 here is CASSLGLPISDEQFF. For the CDR3, the DNA is TGTGCCAGCAGCTTGGGACTACCAATCTCTGATGAGCAGTTCTTC.

Concerning this clone itself: At one of its ends the junction is not consistent with the germline gene, which may arise from a read error. The chain uses TRBV10-3 and TRBJ2-3; 11 nucleotides align to TRBD2. The CDR3 loop spans 15 amino acids. Germline V gene sequence: CDR1 ENHRY, CDR2 SYGVKD. CDR3 region: CAISKLAGEADTRYF. The CDR3 DNA follows: TGTGCCATCAGTAAACTAGCGGGGGAAGCAGATACGCGGTATTTT.

This chain links TRBV11-2 with TRBJ1-1; 8 bases are a match to TRBD1. The CDR3 has 16 residues. The V and J ends lost 4 bases and 3 bases, in that order; junction bases with no gene match: 10. CDR1 is SGHAT, CDR2 FQNNGV, per germline. The CDR3 protein is CASSSQGAKGDTEAFF. CDR3 nucleotides: TGTGCCAGCAGCTCCCAGGGGGCTAAGGGAGACACTGAAGCTTTCTTT.

This chain uses TRBV30 with TRBJ1-1; possibly TRBD1 for D (6 bases). Germline V gene data show CDR1 as GTSNPN and CDR2 as SVGIG (reference sequence). The CDR3 runs 13 residues. V was trimmed by 6 bases and J by 7 bases, leaving 18 bases between them. In DNA, the CDR3 is TGTGCCTGTCAAGGGGGAGGGGGAAGTGAAGCTTTCTTT. Amino acids: CACQGGGGSEAFF.

The chain combines TRBV25-1 with TRBJ1-1; TRBD1 aligns across 12 bases. The CDR3 spans 18 residues. Per germline, CDR1 MGHDK and CDR2 SYGVNS. J lost 4 bases, V lost 4 bases, and 13 bases had no gene match. CDR3 residues: CASSGQLSRDRGRTEAFF. The CDR3 DNA sequence: TGTGCCAGCAGTGGACAATTGAGTCGGGACAGGGGGCGCACTGAAGCTTTCTTT.

The chain is built from TRBV30 and TRBJ2-7; no definite D call. V lost 0 bases and J 2 bases, leaving 11 bases between the germline ends. Germline CDR1 is GTSNPN and CDR2 is SVGIG (reference sequence). The CDR3 totals 14 residues. The DNA for the CDR3 is TGTGCCTGGAGTGTACCCGACAATCCCTACGAGCAGTACTTC. Its protein product is CAWSVPDNPYEQYF.

The chain couples TRBV27 to TRBJ1-2, with D possibly TRBD1 on 5 matching bases. Looked up from germline, CDR1 is MNHEY and CDR2 is SMNVEV (reference sequence). The CDR3 contains 15 residues. The V and J ends lost 5 bases and 4 bases respectively, with 17 bases between them. The CDR3 here is CASSRSSGIPYGYTF. The CDR3, as DNA: TGTGCCAGCAGTCGATCCTCAGGGATCCCCTATGGCTACACCTTC.

The chain uses TRBV9 and TRBJ1-3; D ambiguous. V lost 4 bases to trimming and J lost 1 base, with 12 bases between them. The CDR3 has 15 residues. CDR1 and CDR2 (germline): SGDLS, YYNGEE. The CDR3 sequence is CASSSTAGSGNTIYF. The CDR3 nucleotides are TGTGCCAGCAGCTCAACAGCAGGATCTGGAAACACCATATATTTT.

The chain links TRBV7-8 to TRBJ2-7; possible D gene TRBD2, 6 bases. CDR3 length: 15 amino acids. V lost 5 bases to trimming and J lost 5 bases, with 19 bases between them. CDR1 SGHVS and CDR2 FQNEAQ come from the germline V gene. DNA for the CDR3: TGTGCCAGCAGCCCGGGGACTGGCTGGACCGACGAGCAGTACTTC. Protein product: CASSPGTGWTDEQYF.